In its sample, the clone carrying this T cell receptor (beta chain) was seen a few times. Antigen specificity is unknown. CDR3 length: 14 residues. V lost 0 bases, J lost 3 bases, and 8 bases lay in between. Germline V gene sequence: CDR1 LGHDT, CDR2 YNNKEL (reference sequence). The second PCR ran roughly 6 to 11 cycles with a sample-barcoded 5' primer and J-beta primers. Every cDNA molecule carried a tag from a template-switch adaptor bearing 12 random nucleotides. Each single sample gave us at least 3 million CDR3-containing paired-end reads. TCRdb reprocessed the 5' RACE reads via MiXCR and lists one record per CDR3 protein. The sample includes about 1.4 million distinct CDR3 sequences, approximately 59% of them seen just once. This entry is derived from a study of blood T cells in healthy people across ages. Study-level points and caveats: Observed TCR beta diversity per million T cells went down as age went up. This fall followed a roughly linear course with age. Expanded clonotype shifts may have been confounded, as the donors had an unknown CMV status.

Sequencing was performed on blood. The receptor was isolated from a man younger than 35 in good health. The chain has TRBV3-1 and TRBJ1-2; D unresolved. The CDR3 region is CASSQEGTDYGYTF. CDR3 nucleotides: TGTGCCAGCAGCCAAGAGGGTACAGACTATGGCTACACCTTC. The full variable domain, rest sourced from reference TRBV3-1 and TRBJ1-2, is DTAVSQTPKYLVTQMGNDKSIKCEQNLGHDTMYWYKQDSKKFLKIMFSYNNKELIINETVPNRFSPKSPDKAHLNLHINSLELGDSAVYFCASSQEGTDYGYTFGSGTRLTVV.